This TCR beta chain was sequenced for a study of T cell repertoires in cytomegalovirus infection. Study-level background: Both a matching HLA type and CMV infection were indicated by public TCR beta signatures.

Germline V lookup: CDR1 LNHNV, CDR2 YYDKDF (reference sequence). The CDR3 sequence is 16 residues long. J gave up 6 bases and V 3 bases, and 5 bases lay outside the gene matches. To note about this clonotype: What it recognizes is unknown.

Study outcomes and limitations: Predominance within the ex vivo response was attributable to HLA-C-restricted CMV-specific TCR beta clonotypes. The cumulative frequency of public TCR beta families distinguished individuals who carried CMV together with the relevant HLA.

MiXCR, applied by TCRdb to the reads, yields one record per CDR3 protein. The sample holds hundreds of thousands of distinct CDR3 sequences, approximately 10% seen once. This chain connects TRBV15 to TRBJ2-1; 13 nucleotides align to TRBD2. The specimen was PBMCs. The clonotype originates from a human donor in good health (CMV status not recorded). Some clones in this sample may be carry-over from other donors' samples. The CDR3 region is CATSSPGLAGVNEQFF. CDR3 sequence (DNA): TGTGCCACCAGCAGCCCTGGACTAGCGGGAGTCAATGAGCAGTTCTTC. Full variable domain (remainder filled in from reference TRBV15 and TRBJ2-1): DAMVIQNPRYQVTQFGKPVTLSCSQTLNHNVMYWYQQKSSQAPKLLFHYYDKDFNNEADTPDNFQSRRPNTSFCFLDIRSPGLGDTAMYLCATSSPGLAGVNEQFFGPGTRLTVL.